This T cell receptor beta chain was identified in a study of blood T cell repertoires in COVID-19 (dated by TCRdb to 2019 to 2021). Regarding the study in general: Collaborator samples came from the United States, Italy and Spain and covered acute and convalescent phases of COVID-19. HLA class I and class II types, where available, came from metadata supplied by the sample provider rather than from assay-based typing. Samples came from the ongoing ImmuneRACE study (first 160 participants) plus 1,254 subjects from 6 global collaborators. Nearly every sample came with metadata listing a de-identified subject ID, COVID-19 status, age in years and sex. The material from the prospective study consisted of cDNA or gDNA derived from T cells, B-cell-depleted T cells, or PBMCs. Subjects who had been exposed to COVID-19, were actively infected with it, or had recovered from it provided the deeply sampled blood TCRbeta repertoires that made up the dataset. The repertoires were released in a freely available public database intended as a resource for research on the immune response to SARS-CoV-2.

Findings and caveats that apply to the study as a whole: How much clinical and demographic metadata was included differed by source and by participant, and the metadata was provided uncurated.

The CDR3 starts with the cysteine, ends with the valine, and has 16 residues. Only the CDR3 region is kept as DNA, spanning 48 bases read in frame from base 1. V is shortened by 6 bases, J by 2 bases, and the region joining them spans 19 bases. CDR1 and CDR2, looked up from the germline V gene, are KGHDR and SFDVKD. A word on this clone: No antigen is known for it. Base qualities are not at hand, and no much larger clone is one base apart.

A second Seattle source provided samples from volunteer blood donors who had recovered from COVID-19. Collaborating institutions collected whole blood in K2EDTA tubes following their own protocols. For TCRbeta analysis, collaborators shipped samples as frozen whole blood, isolated PBMCs, or DNA extracted from either of those sample types. TCRbeta CDR3 regions were amplified from genomic DNA by means of the immunoSEQ Assay, a bias-controlled multiplex PCR. Concerning the study's data processing: The number of nucleated cells in each sample was estimated from the amplification of reference gene primers within the assay. Sequence reads were collapsed and filtered to measure the absolute abundance of every unique TCRbeta CDR3 rearrangement. For each sample, productive Simpson clonality was calculated as the square root of Simpson's diversity index over productive rearrangements. The table was pulled from immuneACCESS by TCRdb, which kept in-frame rearrangements only. Such tables lose some clones; where checked, under half of the loss comes from unresolved V genes, and the rest has no known cause. V and J calls and clone size follow that table, whereas D and trimming were derived from the DNA. This sample is represented by fewer than 200,000 clones; approximately 87% of them were singletons. The ten most abundant clones make up 0.88% of the sample.

This sequence was found in a woman between 18 and 29 years old who had recovered from COVID-19. The receptor chain draws on TRBV24-1 and TRBJ2-7; TRBD1 is perhaps the D gene, given 6 matching bases. What was sequenced was peripheral blood. The nucleotides read TGTGCCACCAGTTGCCTGCGGACAGTTGATACCTACGAGCAGTACGTC. Its amino acids are CATSCLRTVDTYEQYV.